This section outlines one TCR beta chain sequence together with its context. Per the germline V gene, CDR1 is DFQATT and CDR2 is SNEGSKA (reference sequence). V lost 0 bases to trimming and J lost 2 bases; unmatched junction nucleotides: 7. The CDR3 totals 16 residues. This sample is part of a study of response to subunit inactivated influenza vaccine. TCRdb processed the RT-PCR reads anew with MiXCR; each CDR3 protein has one entry. The data show 800,000 to 1,000,000 distinct CDR3 sequences, around 21% seen once. V and J are TRBV20-1 and TRBJ2-1; 7 positions match TRBD2. The sample consisted of PBMCs from blood, taken roughly 5 days after vaccination. The source of this sequence is a man aged 45-60 years who received an inactivated influenza vaccine. CDR3 protein: CSARDISGATYNEQFF. In DNA form, the CDR3 reads TGCAGTGCTAGAGATATCAGCGGGGCCACCTACAATGAGCAGTTCTTC.